This T cell receptor beta chain originates from a study of blood T cell repertoires in COVID-19. Study as a whole: The United States, Italy and Spain supplied acute and convalescent COVID-19 samples. Sources were T cells, B-cell-depleted T cells, or PBMCs; the material itself was cDNA or gDNA.

Sequencing used immunoSEQ multiplex PCR; TCRdb keeps in-frame clones, though not all of them. In the table there are 50,000 to 70,000 clones, 76% of which are singletons. This CDR3 region has 15 residues. Germline-derived CDR1 and CDR2 are MRHNA and SNTAGT. J lost 3 bases, V lost 0 bases, and 0 bases had no gene match. This TCR was sampled from a man in his fifties with active or convalescent COVID-19. V is TRBV6-4 and J is TRBJ2-1; 9 bases align to TRBD1. The specimen sequenced was peripheral blood. CDR3 in amino acids: CASSDSTGGYNEQFF. The CDR3 coding sequence is TGTGCCAGCAGTGACTCGACAGGGGGCTACAATGAGCAGTTCTTC.